One sample yielded the 13 T cell receptor beta chains listed below, sequenced in a study of cytomegalovirus exposure and HLA in healthy donors. Amplification used 60 Vbeta primers and 13 Jbeta primers. Only in-frame clones appear in the TCRdb table, and some are missing; sequencing was by immunoSEQ multiplex PCR. The sample holds roughly 180,000 clones; approximately 80% are singletons and the top ten take around 2%. The sample taken for sequencing was PBMCs. These receptors came from a woman between 18 and 29 years old in good health and CMV-seropositive.

V gene TRBV30 combines with J gene TRBJ2-3, with 9 bases aligning to TRBD2. V trimming: 1 base; J trimming: 3 bases; junction bases outside the gene matches: 8. This CDR3 comprises 16 residues. Germline V gene lookup returns CDR1 GTSNPN and CDR2 SVGIG (reference sequence). CDR3 loop: CAWSDRVAGATDTQYF. The DNA of the CDR3 is TGTGCCTGGAGTGATCGTGTAGCGGGAGCAACAGATACGCAGTATTTT.

V is TRBV6-4 and J is TRBJ2-1, with 12 bases fitting TRBD2. The germline V gene has CDR1 MRHNA and CDR2 SNTAGT. The CDR3 consists of 20 residues. J gave up 0 bases and V 0 bases, and 9 bases lay outside the gene matches. The CDR3 DNA sequence: TGTGCCAGCAGTGACTCGGGGCTAGCGGGGGGGCCTCGCTCCTACAATGAGCAGTTCTTC. It specifies CASSDSGLAGGPRSYNEQFF.

The CDR3 sequence: CASSLIRNTGELFF. The CDR3 nucleotides read TGTGCCAGCAGCTTAATCAGGAACACCGGGGAGCTGTTTTTT. V is TRBV5-6 and J is TRBJ2-2, with unresolved D. The CDR3 length is 14 residues. In germline, CDR1 is SGHDT, CDR2 YYEEEE. The V and J ends lost 2 bases and 1 base respectively, with 6 bases between them.

V usage is TRBV5-1 and J usage is TRBJ1-6, with a weak D call TRBD1 (5 bases). V was pared by 4 bases and J by 8 bases, with 19 bases between. Germline assignment: CDR1 SGHRS and CDR2 YFSETQ. This CDR3 is 16 amino acids long. Here the CDR3 reads CASSPGFRGDDSPLHF. CDR3 DNA sequence: TGCGCCAGCAGCCCGGGGTTTCGGGGGGATGATTCACCCCTCCACTTT.

J is TRBJ1-2 and V is TRBV7-9; D is unresolved. The CDR3 has 14 amino acids. The germline CDR1 and CDR2 sequences are SEHNR and FQNEAQ (reference sequence). V was shortened by 0 bases and J by 3 bases, with 8 bases between the two germline ends. The CDR3 here is CASSLAQTYYGYTF. CDR3 sequence (DNA): TGTGCCAGCAGCTTAGCACAGACATACTATGGCTACACCTTC.

This chain joins TRBV6-1 and TRBJ2-1; 8 nucleotides match TRBD2. The CDR3 runs to 14 residues. The V gene end was trimmed by 8 bases and the J gene end by 6 bases; junction bases not matched to a gene: 9. In germline, CDR1 is MNHNS, CDR2 SASEGT. The CDR3 here is CASGVRTSPNEQFF. The CDR3 coding sequence is TGTGCCAGCGGGGTAAGGACTAGCCCCAATGAGCAGTTCTTC.

The V call is TRBV14, the J call TRBJ2-1, with a possible D match to TRBD1 (5 bases). Trimming cost V 2 bases and J 2 bases, with 13 bases left between them. The CDR3 is 16 amino acids. CDR1 and CDR2 (germline): SGHDN, FVKESK. The CDR3 nucleotides read TGTGCCAGCAGCCAATGGTTCAGGGAAACCTACAATGAGCAGTTCTTC. Residues: CASSQWFRETYNEQFF.

V gene TRBV4-2 combines with J gene TRBJ2-2; unclear D gene. This CDR3 has 14 amino acids. Germline V CDR1 and CDR2: LGHNA, YNFKEQ. V gave up 3 bases and J gave up 0 bases, with 5 bases separating them. The CDR3 loop reads CASSHITNTGELFF. CDR3 DNA: TGTGCCAGCAGCCACATCACGAACACCGGGGAGCTGTTTTTT.

V and J are TRBV9 and TRBJ1-2; 7 bases are a match to TRBD1. The CDR3 sequence is 16 residues long. Germline V lookup: CDR1 SGDLS, CDR2 YYNGEE. With V trimmed by 3 bases and J by 8 bases, 16 bases remained unmatched. The CDR3: CASSETLKGGGWGYTF. DNA for the CDR3: TGTGCCAGCAGCGAAACCCTCAAAGGAGGGGGCTGGGGCTACACCTTC.

This clone was seen just once. The J gene is TRBJ2-3, the V gene TRBV7-2; D may be TRBD2 (7 bases). This CDR3 spans 16 amino acids. V gave up 0 bases and J gave up 2 bases, with 12 bases separating them. Germline lookup yields CDR1 SGHTA and CDR2 FQGNSA. The CDR3 sequence: CASSLAWGGATDTQYF. Written as DNA, the CDR3 is TGTGCCAGCAGCTTAGCCTGGGGGGGGGCCACAGATACGCAGTATTTT.

The rearrangement uses TRBV7-9 and TRBJ2-2, with D perhaps TRBD1 (5 bases). CDR3 length: 14 residues. V dropped 11 bases and J dropped 8 bases, with 21 bases sitting between them. The V gene's germline CDR1 is SEHNR and CDR2 FQNEAQ (reference sequence). The CDR3 DNA is TGTGCCCCACGGGCCAGGACACCTCCTGGGGAGCTGTTTTTT. Translation: CAPRARTPPGELFF. Based on the CDR3 plus reference TRBV7-9 and TRBJ2-2, the full variable domain is DTGVSQNPRHKITKRGQNVTFRCDPISEHNRLYWYRQTLGQGPEFLTYFQNEAQLEKSRLLSDRFSAERPKGSFSTLEIQRTEQGDSAMYLCAPRARTPPGELFFGEGSRLTVL.

This rearrangement joins TRBV15 to TRBJ1-2; TRBD1 matches at 8 bases. This CDR3 has 18 residues. Germline values: CDR1 LNHNV, CDR2 YYDKDF (reference sequence). V was pared by 0 bases and J by 3 bases, with 12 bases of the junction left unmatched. CDR3 residues: CATSRDPGGRGLHYGYTF. CDR3 coding DNA: TGTGCCACCAGCAGAGATCCAGGGGGCAGGGGTTTACACTATGGCTACACCTTC.

The rearrangement uses TRBV2 and TRBJ1-2; D is perhaps TRBD1 (5 bases). The CDR3 runs 14 residues. Germline-derived CDR1 and CDR2 are SNHLY and FYNNEI. V was trimmed by 3 bases and J by 4 bases, leaving 12 bases between them. CDR3 sequence: CASSEGRGTYGYTF. CDR3 coding DNA: TGTGCCAGCAGTGAGGGTAGGGGTACCTATGGCTACACCTTC.